The clone carrying this T cell receptor (beta chain) was picked up many times. Its antigen is currently unknown. The data were obtained in a study of metastatic and nonmetastatic thyroid tumors. Study details: Blood and tumor or nodule tissue repertoires from malignant and benign thyroid patients were compared.

General observations from the study: Malignant thyroid tumors reportedly exceeded benign nodules significantly in TCR beta diversity, with the difference appearing in blood and tumor.

Per the study methods: A classifier for distant metastasis in papillary thyroid cancer was constructed using CDR3 differences observed across clinicopathological groups. TCRdb redid the clone calls on the PCR reads using MiXCR. None of the V and J calls come from the authors' own analysis; TCRdb made them. Among 75,000 to 95,000 clones, roughly an eighth were seen once, and the ten largest hold 11%. Prior to thyroid surgery, none of the patients had received any treatment. V was clipped by 5 bases and J by 2 bases; unmatched bases: 6. CDR3 length: 15 amino acids. Germline-derived CDR1 and CDR2 are SGHTA and FQGTGA.

Sequencing input: blood. This chain uses TRBV7-3 with TRBJ2-1; 7 nucleotides match TRBD2. The sequence derives from a female donor with papillary thyroid cancer or a benign thyroid nodule (not recorded which). Some clones in this sample may be carry-over from other donors' samples. CDR3 region: CASSPGTTPYNEQFF. Written as DNA, the CDR3 is TGTGCCAGCAGCCCCGGGACTACCCCCTACAATGAGCAGTTCTTC.